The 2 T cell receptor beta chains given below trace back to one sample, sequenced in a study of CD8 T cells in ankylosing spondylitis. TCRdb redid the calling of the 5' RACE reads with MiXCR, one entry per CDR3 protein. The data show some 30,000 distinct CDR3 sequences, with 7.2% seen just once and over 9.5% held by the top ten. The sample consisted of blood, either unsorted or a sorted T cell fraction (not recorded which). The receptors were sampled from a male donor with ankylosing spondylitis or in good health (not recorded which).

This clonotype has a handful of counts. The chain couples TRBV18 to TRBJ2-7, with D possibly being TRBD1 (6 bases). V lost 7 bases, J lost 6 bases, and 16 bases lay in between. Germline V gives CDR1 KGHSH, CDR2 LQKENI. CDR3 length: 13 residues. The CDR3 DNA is TGTGCCAGCTTAAGGGACACAGCGAGCGAGCAGTACTTC. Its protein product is CASLRDTASEQYF. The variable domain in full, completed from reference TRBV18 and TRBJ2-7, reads NAGVMQNPRHLVRRRGQEARLRCSPMKGHSHVYWYRQLPEEGLKFMVYLQKENIIDESGMPKERFSAEFPKEGPSILRIQQVVRGDSAAYFCASLRDTASEQYFGPGTRLTVT.

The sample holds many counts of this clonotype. The CDR3 nucleotides are TGCAGTGCCGCCCGGGACTTGGACACTGAAGCTTTCTTT. Its translation is CSAARDLDTEAFF. This chain connects TRBV20-1 to TRBJ1-1; D is perhaps TRBD1 (5 bases). Trimming removed 6 bases from V and 3 bases from J, with 14 bases in between. The CDR3 runs 13 residues. The germline CDR1 and CDR2 sequences are DFQATT and SNEGSKA (reference sequence).